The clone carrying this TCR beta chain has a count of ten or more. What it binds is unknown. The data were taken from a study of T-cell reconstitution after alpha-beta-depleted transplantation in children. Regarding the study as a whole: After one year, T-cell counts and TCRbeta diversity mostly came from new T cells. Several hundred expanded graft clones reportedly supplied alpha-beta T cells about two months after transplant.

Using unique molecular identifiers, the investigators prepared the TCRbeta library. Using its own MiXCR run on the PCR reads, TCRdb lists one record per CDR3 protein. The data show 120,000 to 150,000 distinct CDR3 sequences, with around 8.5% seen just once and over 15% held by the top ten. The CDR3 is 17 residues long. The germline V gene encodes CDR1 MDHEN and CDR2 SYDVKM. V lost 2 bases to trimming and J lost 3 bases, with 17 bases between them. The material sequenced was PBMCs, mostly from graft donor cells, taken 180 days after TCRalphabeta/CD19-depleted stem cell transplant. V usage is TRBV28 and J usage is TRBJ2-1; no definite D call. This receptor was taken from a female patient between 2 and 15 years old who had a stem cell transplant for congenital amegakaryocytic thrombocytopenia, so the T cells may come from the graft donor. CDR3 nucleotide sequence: TGTGCCAGCAGTTTAGCAGCTCTTAGATCCCTCTACAATGAGCAGTTCTTC. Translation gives CASSLAALRSLYNEQFF.